Below, 10 T cell receptor beta chains from the same sample are listed, as sequenced in a study of shared clonotypes between healthy human individuals (dated by TCRdb to the early 2020s). The library came from the immunoSEQ multiplex PCR assay. Not all clones reach the TCRdb copy of this immuneACCESS table, which keeps in-frame sequences only. Checked studies attribute under half of the gap to unresolved V genes and leave the rest unexplained. The sample includes about 670,000 clones, with about two thirds observed a single time. The ten biggest clones cover less than 2% of the sample. Source material: memory CD4+ T cells sorted from blood. The cell subset or site tag for this specimen amounts to: CD45RA-negative fraction. Receptors originate from a woman aged 30 to 39 in good health.

Worth noting for this clone: The sample has other DNA sequences that encode this CDR3 too. The chain is built from TRBV15 and TRBJ1-5, with 7 bases identical to TRBD1. Germline CDR1 and CDR2: LNHNV and YYDKDF (reference sequence). V was pared by 0 bases and J by 2 bases, with 1 base of the junction left unmatched. The CDR3 loop spans 15 amino acids. CDR3 protein: CATSRDQGGNQPQHF. The CDR3 DNA is TGTGCCACCAGCAGAGACCAGGGGGGCAATCAGCCCCAGCATTTT.

The rearrangement uses TRBV19 and TRBJ1-5; D unresolved. CDR1 is LNHDA, CDR2 SQIVND, per germline (reference sequence). This CDR3 is 14 amino acids long. The germline V and J ends were trimmed by 3 bases and 2 bases, with 8 bases remaining between them. DNA for the CDR3: TGTGCCAGTAGTATTTACGCGGGCAATCAGCCCCAGCATTTT. Protein: CASSIYAGNQPQHF.

The CDR3 loop is CATSAGGTTDTQYF. The CDR3 nucleotides are TGTGCCACCAGCGCGGGAGGGACCACAGATACGCAGTATTTT. The V gene is TRBV15, the J gene TRBJ2-3, with 9 bases that match TRBD2. With 5 bases clipped from V and 2 bases from J, the junction kept 2 bases outside the gene matches. The CDR3 consists of 14 residues. Germline V lookup: CDR1 LNHNV, CDR2 YYDKDF (reference sequence).

This chain uses TRBV28 with TRBJ2-7; possibly TRBD2 for D (5 bases). The CDR3 spans 14 residues. Trimming removed 4 bases at V and 3 bases at J, with 13 bases between. Germline loops: CDR1 MDHEN, CDR2 SYDVKM. The chain's CDR3 is CASSSPTGFYEQYF. The DNA of the CDR3 is TGTGCCAGCAGTTCGCCGACGGGGTTCTACGAGCAGTACTTC.

Only one count was recorded for this clone. This sequence joins TRBV6-5 and TRBJ2-1; D is unresolved. There are 13 residues in the CDR3. The V gene lost 0 bases and the J gene lost 10 bases, with 10 bases spanning the gap. Germline CDR1 and CDR2: MNHEY and SVGAGI. This CDR3 reads CASSYSKVGEQFF. The CDR3 DNA reads TGTGCCAGCAGTTACTCGAAGGTGGGCGAGCAGTTCTTC.

This chain joins TRBV2 and TRBJ2-7; 7 nucleotides match TRBD2. This CDR3 spans 11 amino acids. Germline CDR1 and CDR2: SNHLY and FYNNEI. CDR3 coding DNA: TGTACTGGCGGGAGAGTGGACGAGCAGTACTTC. Translated, it gives CTGGRVDEQYF. Complete variable domain (other parts from reference TRBV2 and TRBJ2-7): EPEVTQTPSHQVTQMGQEVILRCVPISNHLYFYWYRQILGQKVEFLVSFYNNEISEKSEIFDDQFSVERPDGSNFTLKIRSTKLEDSAMYFCTGGRVDEQYFGPGTRLTVT.

This clone occurred many times. The rearrangement uses TRBV6-1 and TRBJ1-5, with D perhaps TRBD1 (5 bases). The germline gives CDR1 MNHNS, CDR2 SASEGT. CDR3 length: 16 residues. V lost 1 base to trimming and J lost 7 bases, with 17 bases between them. CDR3 coding DNA: TGTGCCAGCAGTGAAGGGGGGTCGGCGCATTTCCAGCCCCAGCATTTT. It yields the protein CASSEGGSAHFQPQHF.

This clone came up many times. Other nucleotide sequences in the sample specify the same CDR3. The V call is TRBV27, the J call TRBJ1-2, with a weak D call TRBD1 (5 bases). The V end lost 3 bases, the J end lost 4 bases, and 12 bases lay between the germline ends. The CDR3 extends over 14 amino acids. Germline loops: CDR1 MNHEY, CDR2 SMNVEV (reference sequence). CDR3 nucleotides: TGTGCCAGCAGTTTGACGGGACCTAGCTATGGCTACACCTTC. Its translation is CASSLTGPSYGYTF.

This chain links TRBV6-1 with TRBJ1-1, with D unclear. This CDR3 has 12 residues. Germline loops: CDR1 MNHNS, CDR2 SASEGT. V shed 8 bases and J shed 4 bases, with 11 bases lying between them. Here the CDR3 DNA reads TGTGCCAGCGACGACCCCGTCACTGAAGCTTTCTTT. Translated, it gives CASDDPVTEAFF.

The chain recombines TRBV2 with TRBJ2-2; TRBD1 might be the D (6 bases). Looked up from germline, CDR1 is SNHLY and CDR2 is FYNNEI. The CDR3 totals 15 residues. Trimming cost V 6 bases and J 5 bases, with 16 bases left between them. The CDR3 is CASRPKGHQTGELFF. CDR3 bases: TGTGCCAGCAGACCAAAGGGACACCAAACCGGGGAGCTGTTTTTT.